This TCR beta chain is drawn from a study of cytomegalovirus exposure and HLA in healthy donors (dated by TCRdb to 2016 to 2017). In the study overall: According to an earlier analysis of a few hundred of the donors, 150 million to 200 million T cells yielded over 100 million unique TCR beta sequences and approximately 300 Gb of sequence data. An early release that covered 500 to 800 HLA-typed donors contained approximately 300 gigabases of sequencing data and 80 million or so unique TCR sequences. Of the approximately 400 genotyped donors, about 80% fell in the genetic ancestry cluster associated with self-reported Caucasian donors. The study aimed to test whether cataloging public T cell receptors could reveal signatures of past pathogen exposure. The study used immunosequencing to profile the T cell repertoires of 670 or so subjects and linked those repertoires to cytomegalovirus serostatus. Besides the first cohort of under 700 subjects, a separate validation cohort made up of roughly 130 different subjects was used. High-throughput TCR immunosequencing, statistical association of individual TCRs with disease status, and machine learning were combined to predict cytomegalovirus infection status. A later analysis re-analyzed previously published TCR beta repertoires from 650 to 800 donors and added high-resolution HLA genotyping to study TCR occurrence patterns. Rather than using new phenotypic data, the later analysis identified candidate immune exposures from TCR beta sequences and from how often those sequences occurred across donors. An earlier analysis of approximately 500 of the donors applied high-throughput TCR beta sequencing to assess whether each TCR beta V gene segment acted as functional or pseudogenic. Alongside the repertoire data, information on donor age, sex, ethnicity and CMV serostatus was compiled. A later genetic analysis took genome-wide SNP genotypes for about 65% of the roughly 670 donors and used that subset as a discovery cohort. All discovery cohort repertoires had been generated using a single sequencing platform. HLA typing covered class I and class II loci at four-digit resolution. The number of donors typed differed by locus, with roughly 629-640 for A, B, C, DRB1 and DQB1, roughly 550 for DQA1, 600 to 610 for DPA1, and some 440 for DPB1. Roughly five DR-DQ haplotypes were treated as single units for association and clustering because of strong linkage in the cohort. On average, around 200,000 unique TCR beta nucleotide sequences were sequenced per donor among about 400 genotyped donors of the cohort, with roughly 18% of those sequences being non-productive. Summary of the overall study and its limitations: A later analysis found that HLA-associated TCR beta chains were more clonally expanded and had lower generation probabilities than equally common non-associated chains. Cytomegalovirus status was reported to be diagnosed by the classifier with high specificity and sensitivity in both the original and validation cohorts. A further reported finding was that TCR beta sequences accurately predicted the HLA-A and HLA-B alleles for most subjects in the first cohort. Broadly in line with IMGT annotations, most TCR beta V segments showed up in productive rearrangements about 87% or about 30% of the time in an earlier analysis of several hundred of the donors. Because HLA typing was unavailable for some donors at each locus, only the typed subset was used in association tests. According to a later genetic analysis, donors in an Asian-associated ancestry cluster had fewer N-insertions in productive TCRs than the approximately 670-donor mean. A later analysis reported that several top co-occurrence clusters appeared linked to parvovirus B19, influenza, CMV and Epstein-Barr virus. In a later analysis, TCR association rates were found to vary across HLA loci, with the most associated TCRs seen for DRB1 alleles and the fewest for HLA-C alleles. Linkage disequilibrium might explain the correlated functional status among segregating V segments, but an unknown experimental factor could not be excluded. The presence/absence analyses assumed that sequencing depth was roughly uniform across donors, and that assumption may not be true. A group of highly shared sequence variants was considered likely to be a technical artifact of the sequencing pipeline. The authors suggested that the approach could potentially be generalized to other disease states and immunological phenotypes. The earlier analysis of 587 of the donors excluded over 15 rarely observed V segments, including chromosome 9 orphons, because counts were too low. In a later analysis, most CMV-associated TCR beta chains were found to appear HLA-restricted, with HLA associations seemingly driven largely by CMV exposure. Assigning TCR associations to individual alleles was difficult when HLA alleles, especially DR and DQ, strongly co-occurred. A total of 150 or so TCR beta chains were listed by the study as associated with cytomegalovirus. Specific HLA alleles were associated with roughly 17,000 TCR beta sequences at a false discovery rate of 0.05 in a later analysis. A few of the identified cytomegalovirus-associated TCR beta chains were confirmed in vitro to be specific for cytomegalovirus antigens. An association between a missense DCLRE1C variant and V-gene and J-gene trimming of TCR beta chains was found in a later genetic analysis and replicated in an independent cohort. Only TCR beta chains were sequenced in this cohort, and the absence of alpha or paired-chain data limited detectable features. Most TCR sequences were seen in very few donors, while some public TCRs were found in many individuals. The only immune exposure information available for the cohort was CMV serostatus.

With regard to this clone: Its target antigen remains unknown. There are no base qualities to consult, and no much larger clone falls within one base.

Libraries were built with the immunoSEQ multiplex PCR assay. For the multiplex PCR, a mixture combining 60 forward primers for TCR Vbeta segments and 13 reverse primers for TCR Jbeta segments was used. A multiplex PCR assay on genomic DNA amplified the CDR3 region of rearranged TCR beta genes. The amplified TCR beta libraries were sequenced on the Illumina HiSeq System as 87-base-pair reads. Per the source publication's procedure: In a later analysis, roughly 80 million unique TCR beta chains were counted across the approximately 640 repertoires, and some 10 million of these chains were shared by at least two donors. A nearest-neighbor algorithm error-corrected the raw reads and collapsed the reads into unique sequences, merging closely related sequences to remove PCR and sequencing errors. V, D and J gene segments were assigned by aligning CDR3 sequences to IMGT reference sequences. For a sequence to be retained, a match of at least six nucleotides to both a V gene segment and a J gene segment was required. A rearrangement was called productive if the CDR3 had no stop codons and remained in frame with V and J, and every other rearrangement was called non-productive. Following IMGT convention, CDR3 was defined as the stretch from the second conserved V-encoded cysteine to the conserved J-encoded phenylalanine. Sequences without an unambiguous match to a single V gene segment were excluded from the earlier analysis of a few hundred of the donors. An earlier analysis of 587 of the donors called V segments functional above 56.7% productive rearrangements and segregating when the between-donor standard deviation exceeded 5%. A statistical classification framework was developed to diagnose cytomegalovirus status using the catalog of TCR beta chain sequences. V and J gene assignment, in a later analysis, came from comparing TCR nucleotide sequences with IMGT/GENE-DB human TR gene sequences. The TCRdist pipeline was used in a later analysis to assign CDR3 sequences and most-parsimonious VDJ recombination scenarios. In a later analysis, each TCR beta chain was defined by its CDR3 amino acid sequence together with its V-gene family, and reads without a unique V-gene family were excluded. In a later analysis, 500 to 650 highly shared, low-generation-probability nucleotide sequences were removed to address suspected cross-contamination and a sequencing artifact. In a later analysis, a clonal expansion index was calculated for each public chain from normalized within-repertoire ranks of inferred template counts. In a later analysis, generation probabilities were computed with a VDJ recombination model fitted to out-of-frame rearrangements, and the resulting probabilities were checked against IGoR. In a later analysis, TCR-TCR, TCR-HLA and TCR-CMV co-occurrence was scored with hypergeometric tests, and a repertoire-size bias correction was applied to TCR pairs. In a later analysis, false discovery rates were estimated by permuting HLA or CMV assignments 20 times. In a later analysis, co-occurring TCRs were grouped using DBSCAN, and TCRdist sequence similarity was added for clustering within HLA-allele-positive subsets. Co-occurrence clustering excluded repertoires with fewer than 30,000 or more than 120,000 public chains, plus five with anomalous nucleotide sharing. TCRdb provides this immuneACCESS table in a form limited to in-frame rearrangements. Some clones are lacking; in checked studies, under half of them reflect an unresolved V gene, and why the rest are absent is not known. That table gives V, J and clone size, and the DNA gave D and trimming. The sample yields approximately 150,000 clones; approximately 73% were counted once. Less than 1.5% of the sample rests with the top ten.

In total, around 600 healthy bone marrow donors made up the cohort. At the time of sampling, every cohort member was nominally healthy, though immune exposures that went unrecorded were likely present. The donor tested CMV seronegative, placing the donor among the 350 to 400 seronegative members of the cohort. A peripheral blood sample was provided by each donor, and peripheral blood mononuclear cells were used for TCR beta sequencing. Genomic DNA extraction from the blood cell samples was performed with the Qiagen DNeasy Blood Extraction Kit. The sequence was obtained from a man aged 50 to 59 in good health and CMV-seronegative. The material sequenced was PBMCs.

The CDR3 loop reads CASSLVTLATETQYF. The sequenced DNA: TGTGCCAGCAGCTTAGTTACCCTAGCGACAGAGACCCAGTACTTC. The chain uses TRBV7-2 and TRBJ2-5; TRBD2 is possibly the D segment (6 matching bases). CDR3 length: 15 amino acids, cysteine to phenylalanine. The kept DNA is CDR3 alone, 45 bases in frame from the first base. The germline V gene specifies SGHTA as CDR1 and FQGNSA as CDR2. V loses 1 base of germline sequence and J loses 4 bases, and the interval between the two ends is 13 bases.